Here is one T cell receptor (beta chain) with its context. This CDR3 is built from 18 residues. V lost 6 bases to trimming and J lost 3 bases; unmatched junction nucleotides: 15. Germline V lookup: CDR1 SNHLY, CDR2 FYNNEI. This sample stems from a study of blood T cell repertoires in COVID-19. Methods used by the authors: Amplification from reference gene primers served as the basis for estimated nucleated cell counts. Sequencing used immunoSEQ multiplex PCR; TCRdb keeps in-frame clones, though not all of them. Clone size and the V and J calls come from that table; the DNA yielded D and trimming. The sample records hundreds of thousands of clones, approximately 84% being singletons.

Sequencing was done on a sample of peripheral blood. The chain carries TRBV2 and TRBJ2-3; TRBD2 aligns across 10 bases. The TCR originated in a human donor in a cohort sampled during active COVID-19. The CDR3 region has the DNA TGTGCCAGCAGCAGAGAGGTCATAGCGGGAGGAGGTACAGATACGCAGTATTTT. Protein: CASSREVIAGGGTDTQYF.